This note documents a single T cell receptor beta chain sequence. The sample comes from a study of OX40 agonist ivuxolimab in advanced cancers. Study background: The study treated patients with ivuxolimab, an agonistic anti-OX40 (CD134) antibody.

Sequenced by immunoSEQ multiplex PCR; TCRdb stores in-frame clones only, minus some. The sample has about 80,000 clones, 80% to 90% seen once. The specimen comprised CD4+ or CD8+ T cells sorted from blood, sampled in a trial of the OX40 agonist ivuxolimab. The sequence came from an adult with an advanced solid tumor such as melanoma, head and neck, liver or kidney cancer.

The CDR3 DNA is TGCAGCGTTGAAGTTGGAGGTGGGGTGCCCGGAACTGAAGCTTTCTTT. Protein sequence: CSVEVGGGVPGTEAFF. This chain connects TRBV29-1 to TRBJ1-1; D gene uncertain. The germline CDR1 and CDR2 sequences are SQVTM and ANQGSEA. The V gene lost 1 base and the J gene lost 5 bases, with 20 bases spanning the gap. The CDR3 covers 16 residues.